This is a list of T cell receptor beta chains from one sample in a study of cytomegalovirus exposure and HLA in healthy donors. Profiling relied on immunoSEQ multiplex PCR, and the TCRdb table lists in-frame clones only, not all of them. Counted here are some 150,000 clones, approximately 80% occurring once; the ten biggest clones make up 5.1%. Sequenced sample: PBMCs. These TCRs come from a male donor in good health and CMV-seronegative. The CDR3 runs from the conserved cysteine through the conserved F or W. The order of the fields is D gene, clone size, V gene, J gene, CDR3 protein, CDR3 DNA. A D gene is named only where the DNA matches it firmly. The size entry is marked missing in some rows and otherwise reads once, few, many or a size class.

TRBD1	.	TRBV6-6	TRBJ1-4	CASRHPGTGREKLFF	TGTGCCAGCAGACACCCCGGGACAGGGCGGGAAAAACTGTTTTTT
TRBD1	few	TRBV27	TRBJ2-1	CASSPAPGQGYNEQFF	TGTGCCAGCAGTCCCGCCCCGGGACAGGGGTACAATGAGCAGTTCTTC
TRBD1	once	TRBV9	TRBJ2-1	CASSLLPGQGANEQFF	TGTGCCAGCAGCTTGTTACCGGGACAGGGGGCCAATGAGCAGTTCTTC
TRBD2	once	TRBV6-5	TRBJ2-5	CASSYLASGAQETQYF	TGTGCCAGCAGTTACCTGGCTAGCGGGGCACAAGAGACCCAGTACTTC
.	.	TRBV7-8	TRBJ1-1	CASSLGPGVPGNTEAFF	TGTGCCAGCAGCTTAGGTCCCGGGGTACCAGGGAACACTGAAGCTTTCTTT
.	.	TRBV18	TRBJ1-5	CASSPTTTGSNQPQHF	TGTGCCAGCTCCCCGACCACGACAGGTAGCAATCAGCCCCAGCATTTT
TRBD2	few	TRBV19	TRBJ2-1	CASTPGPAGGSSYNEQFF	TGTGCCAGTACCCCAGGGCCAGCGGGGGGGAGCTCCTACAATGAGCAGTTCTTC
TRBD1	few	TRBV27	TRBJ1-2	CASSFTGGLSYGYTF	TGTGCCAGCAGTTTCACAGGGGGCCTAAGCTATGGCTACACCTTC
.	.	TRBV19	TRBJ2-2	CASSSGVATGELFF	TGTGCCAGTTCCTCCGGGGTCGCCACCGGGGAGCTGTTTTTT
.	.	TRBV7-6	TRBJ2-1	CASSLPPQGNNEQFF	TGTGCCAGCAGCTTACCCCCTCAGGGAAACAATGAGCAGTTCTTC
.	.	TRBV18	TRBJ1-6	CASSPRGGYNSPLHF	TGTGCCAGCTCACCACGGGGCGGATATAATTCACCCCTCCACTTT
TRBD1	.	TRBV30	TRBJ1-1	CAWDRVKNTEAFF	TGTGCCTGGGACAGGGTCAAAAACACTGAAGCTTTCTTT
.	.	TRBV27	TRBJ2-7	CASSPLTGDYEQYF	TGTGCCAGCAGTCCTCTTACGGGAGACTACGAGCAGTACTTC
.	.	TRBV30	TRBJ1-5	CASPTGNQPQHF	TGTGCCTCCCCGACGGGAAATCAGCCCCAGCATTTT
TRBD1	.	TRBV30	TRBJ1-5	CAWGGQGGQPQHF	TGTGCCTGGGGGGGACAGGGCGGTCAGCCCCAGCATTTT
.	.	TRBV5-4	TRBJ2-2	CASSQGGVELFF	TGTGCCAGCAGCCAGGGGGGAGTGGAGCTGTTTTTT
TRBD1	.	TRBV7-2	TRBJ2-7	CASSKDRDYEQYF	TGTGCCAGCAGCAAAGACAGGGACTACGAGCAGTACTTC
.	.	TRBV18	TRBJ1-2	CASSLSRDLGPGYTF	TGTGCCAGCTCACTAAGCCGGGATCTCGGCCCTGGCTACACCTTC
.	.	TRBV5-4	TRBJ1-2	CASSGGLYGYTF	TGTGCCAGCAGCGGCGGACTGTATGGCTACACCTTC
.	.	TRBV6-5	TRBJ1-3	CASSYSGQRDTIYF	TGTGCCAGCAGTTACTCGGGACAAAGGGACACCATATATTTT
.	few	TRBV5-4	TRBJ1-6	CASSLDPNRAPLHF	TGTGCCAGCAGCTTGGATCCTAACAGGGCACCCCTCCACTTT
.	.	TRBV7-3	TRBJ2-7	CASSLTGGTGEQYF	TGTGCCAGCAGCTTAACAGGGGGAACTGGCGAGCAGTACTTC
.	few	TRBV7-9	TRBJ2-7	CASGTYEQYF	TGTGCCAGCGGCACCTACGAGCAGTACTTC
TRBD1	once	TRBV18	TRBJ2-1	CASSLGTGGNEQFF	TGTGCCAGCTCACTGGGGACAGGGGGCAATGAGCAGTTCTTC
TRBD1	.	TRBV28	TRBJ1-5	CASSLTGQGNQPQHF	TGTGCCAGCAGTTTAACGGGACAGGGGAATCAGCCCCAGCATTTT
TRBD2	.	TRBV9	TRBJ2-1	CASSYGGVGNEQFF	TGTGCCAGCAGCTATGGGGGGGTTGGCAATGAGCAGTTCTTC
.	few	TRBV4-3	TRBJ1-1	CASSQGGGTFF	TGCGCCAGCAGCCAAGGGGGGGGAACTTTCTTT
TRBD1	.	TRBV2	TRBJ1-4	CASRDRGFNEKLFF	TGTGCATCCCGGGACAGGGGTTTTAATGAAAAACTGTTTTTT
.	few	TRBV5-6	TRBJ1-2	CASSLPGFYGYTF	TGTGCCAGCAGCTTGCCAGGATTCTATGGCTACACCTTC
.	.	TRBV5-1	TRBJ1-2	CASSLEIPPGNGYTF	TGCGCCAGCAGCTTGGAGATTCCACCGGGAAATGGCTACACCTTC
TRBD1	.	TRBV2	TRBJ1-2	CASSKRQGENYGYTF	TGTGCCAGCAGTAAACGACAGGGGGAAAACTATGGCTACACCTTC
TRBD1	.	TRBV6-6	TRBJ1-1	CASSSRTGANTEAFF	TGTGCCAGCAGTTCTAGGACAGGGGCGAACACTGAAGCTTTCTTT
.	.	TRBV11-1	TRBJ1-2	CASSFGGVDGYTF	TGTGCCAGCAGCTTTGGAGGGGTTGATGGCTACACCTTC
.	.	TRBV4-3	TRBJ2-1	CASSQDSRQQLYNEQFF	TGCGCCAGCAGCCAAGATTCTCGACAGCAGCTCTACAATGAGCAGTTCTTC
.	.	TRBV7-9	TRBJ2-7	CASSLLGGDEQYF	TGTGCCAGCAGCTTACTGGGGGGAGACGAGCAGTACTTC
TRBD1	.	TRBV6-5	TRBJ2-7	CASSRQTGSSGEQYF	TGTGCCAGCAGCCGTCAGACAGGGAGCTCCGGCGAGCAGTACTTC
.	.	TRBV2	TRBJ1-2	CASTLTNRDYGYTF	TGTGCCAGCACCTTAACAAACAGGGACTATGGCTACACCTTC
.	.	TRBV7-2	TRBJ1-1	CASSSLRVNTEAFF	TGTGCCAGCAGCTCTCTTCGGGTGAACACTGAAGCTTTCTTT
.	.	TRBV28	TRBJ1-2	CASSFPQGINYGYTF	TGTGCCAGCAGCTTCCCACAGGGAATCAACTATGGCTACACCTTC
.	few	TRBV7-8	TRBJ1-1	CASSLRGTRRAFF	TGTGCCAGCAGCTTACGGGGGACCCGGCGGGCTTTCTTT
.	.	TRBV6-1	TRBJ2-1	CASRITGDFNNEQFF	TGTGCCAGCAGAATTACAGGGGACTTTAACAATGAGCAGTTCTTC
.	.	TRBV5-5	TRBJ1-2	CASSRAGDDGYTF	TGTGCCAGCAGCCGCGCGGGGGATGATGGCTACACCTTC
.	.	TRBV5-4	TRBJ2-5	CASSFGVKETQYF	TGTGCCAGCAGCTTCGGGGTAAAAGAGACCCAGTACTTC
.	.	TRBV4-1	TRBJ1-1	CASSQVTGVAFF	TGCGCCAGCAGCCAAGTCACAGGCGTGGCTTTCTTT
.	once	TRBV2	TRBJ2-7	CAAFSTGMTYEQYF	TGTGCCGCATTCTCGACAGGCATGACCTACGAGCAGTACTTC
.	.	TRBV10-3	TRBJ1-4	CAISGRGDEKLFF	TGTGCCATCAGTGGGAGAGGCGATGAAAAACTGTTTTTT
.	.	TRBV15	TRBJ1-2	CATSREGQGTYGYTF	TGTGCCACCAGCAGAGAGGGGCAGGGGACCTATGGCTACACCTTC
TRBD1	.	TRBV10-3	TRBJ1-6	CAISEPGQNNSPLHF	TGTGCCATCAGTGAACCGGGACAGAATAATTCACCCCTCCACTTT
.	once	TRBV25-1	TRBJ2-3	CASSKQGGVADTQYF	TGTGCCAGCAGTAAACAGGGGGGGGTGGCAGATACGCAGTATTTT
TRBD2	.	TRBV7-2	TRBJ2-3	CASSLTRGGLINPTDTQYF	TGTGCCAGCAGCTTAACCCGGGGGGGGCTCATTAACCCCACAGATACGCAGTATTTT
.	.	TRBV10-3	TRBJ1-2	CAISEGGHYGYTF	TGTGCCATCAGTGAGGGGGGACATTATGGCTACACCTTC
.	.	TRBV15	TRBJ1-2	CATSREGQGLGYTF	TGTGCCACCAGCAGAGAGGGGCAGGGGTTAGGCTACACCTTC
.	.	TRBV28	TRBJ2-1	CASSPTGQGETNEQFF	TGTGCCAGCAGTCCCACAGGGCAGGGAGAGACGAATGAGCAGTTCTTC
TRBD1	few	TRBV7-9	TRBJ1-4	CSSSHAGGTGVEKLFF	TGTTCCAGCAGCCATGCCGGGGGGACAGGGGTCGAAAAACTGTTTTTT
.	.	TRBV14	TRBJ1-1	CASSQPADTLNTEAFF	TGTGCCAGCAGCCAACCCGCCGACACCCTGAACACTGAAGCTTTCTTT
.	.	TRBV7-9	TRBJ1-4	CASSFGGGRDEKLFF	TGTGCCAGCAGCTTTGGGGGCGGCAGGGACGAAAAACTGTTTTTT